Presented here are 2 T cell receptor beta chains from one specimen sequenced in a study of CD8 T cells in Susac syndrome. A quantity of roughly 0.5 to 1 ug RNA underwent reverse transcription using random hexamers. TCRdb reprocessed the immunoSEQ multiplex PCR reads via MiXCR and lists one record per CDR3 protein. The sample has 100,000 to 110,000 distinct CDR3 sequences, 95% seen once. What was sequenced was CD8+ T cells from PBMCs. The receptors here all came from a human donor with Susac syndrome.

The chain is built from TRBV5-1 and TRBJ2-7; D may be TRBD1 (6 bases). This CDR3 has 11 amino acids. V was shortened by 4 bases and J by 5 bases, with 7 bases between the two germline ends. Germline loops: CDR1 SGHRS, CDR2 YFSETQ. CDR3 region: CASSGGHEQYF. The CDR3 bases are TGCGCCAGCAGCGGGGGCCACGAGCAGTACTTC.

This rearrangement joins TRBV29-1 to TRBJ2-7; TRBD1 agrees at 7 bases. V lost 7 bases and J lost 2; bases outside the gene matches: 17. The length of the CDR3 is 16 residues. Germline V lookup: CDR1 SQVTM, CDR2 ANQGSEA. This CDR3 is CSARTGRGETPYEQYF. The CDR3, as DNA: TGCAGCGCCAGGACAGGTAGAGGGGAAACCCCCTACGAGCAGTACTTC.